Reported below is one T cell receptor beta chain. Repertoires were generated with immunoSEQ multiplex PCR, while TCRdb's copy carries only in-frame clones and drops some. In the table there are roughly 61,000 clones, roughly 92% of which are singletons. The source of the sample is a study of OX40 agonist ivuxolimab in advanced cancers. A history of autoimmune disease or systemic immunosuppression excluded patients. V was clipped by 0 bases and J by 6 bases, with 10 bases between them. This CDR3 contains 13 residues. Per the germline V gene, CDR1 is SGHRS and CDR2 is YFSETQ. The source is an adult with an advanced solid tumor such as melanoma, head and neck, liver or kidney cancer. The chain carries TRBV5-1 and TRBJ2-7; TRBD1 is a possible D gene (5 bases). The material sequenced was CD4+ or CD8+ T cells sorted from blood, taken in a trial of the OX40 agonist ivuxolimab. The CDR3 reads CASSLGQSSEQYF. The CDR3 region has the DNA TGCGCCAGCAGCTTGGGACAGTCAAGCGAGCAGTACTTC.